This TCR beta chain derives from a study of human T cells and chemical hapten exposure. Study-level results: Once DPC sensitization occurred, TCRs above 1 in 1000 frequency showed no change.

Time point: healthy volunteer bleed at 6 weeks. From whole blood left unfractionated, total RNA was extracted. As regards this clonotype: No antigen is known for it.

TCRdb processed the RACE reads anew with MiXCR; each CDR3 protein has one entry. The sample lists more than 75,000 distinct CDR3 sequences; about 9% were seen once. The germline CDR1 and CDR2 sequences are SNHLY and FYNNEI. The CDR3 is made up of 13 amino acids. V shed 7 bases and J 4 bases; nucleotides not matched to a gene: 2. This receptor was taken from a male donor in good health. Some clones in this sample may be carry-over from other donors' samples. The sample comprised whole blood. J is TRBJ1-1 and V is TRBV2, with 11 bases aligning to TRBD1. CDR3: CASMGQGGTEAFF. The DNA of the CDR3 is TGTGCCAGCATGGGACAGGGGGGCACTGAAGCTTTCTTT.